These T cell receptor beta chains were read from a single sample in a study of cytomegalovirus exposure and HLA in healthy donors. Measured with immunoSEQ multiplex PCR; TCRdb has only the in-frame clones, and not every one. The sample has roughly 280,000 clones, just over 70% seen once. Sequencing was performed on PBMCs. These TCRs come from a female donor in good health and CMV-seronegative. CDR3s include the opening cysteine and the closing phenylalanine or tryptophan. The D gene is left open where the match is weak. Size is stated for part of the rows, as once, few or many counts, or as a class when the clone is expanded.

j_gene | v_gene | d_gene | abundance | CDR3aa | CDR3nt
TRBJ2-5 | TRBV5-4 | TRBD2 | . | CASSLANLAGDEKTQYF | TGTGCCAGCAGCTTGGCCAATCTAGCGGGAGATGAAAAGACCCAGTACTTC
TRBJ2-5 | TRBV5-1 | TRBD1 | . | CASSLDRGDETQYF | TGCGCCAGCAGTTTAGACAGGGGGGACGAGACCCAGTACTTC
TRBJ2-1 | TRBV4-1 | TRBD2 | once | CASSGVLGGTSGDNEQFF | TGCGCCAGCAGCGGTGTGCTGGGGGGGACTAGCGGTGACAATGAGCAGTTCTTC
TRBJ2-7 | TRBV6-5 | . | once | CASRGGLEQYF | TGTGCCAGCAGGGGGGGTCTCGAGCAGTACTTC
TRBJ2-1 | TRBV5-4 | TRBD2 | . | CASLRTSGTYNEQFF | TGTGCCAGCCTCAGGACTAGCGGGACCTACAATGAGCAGTTCTTC
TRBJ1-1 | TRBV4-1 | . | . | CASSRDADPTEAFF | TGCGCCAGCAGCCGAGACGCGGATCCCACTGAAGCTTTCTTT
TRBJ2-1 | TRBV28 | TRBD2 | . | CASRKTGTSVYNEQFF | TGTGCCAGCAGGAAAACCGGGACTAGCGTCTACAATGAGCAGTTCTTC
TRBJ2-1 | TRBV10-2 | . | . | CASRASTYNEQFF | TGCGCCAGCAGGGCTAGTACGTACAATGAGCAGTTCTTC
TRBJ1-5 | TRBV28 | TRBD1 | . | CASRFDRGTQPQHF | TGTGCCAGCAGATTCGACAGGGGGACCCAGCCCCAGCATTTT
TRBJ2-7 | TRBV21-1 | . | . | CASSSRGTSGYEQYF | TGTGCCAGCAGCTCACGCGGGACTAGCGGCTACGAGCAGTACTTC
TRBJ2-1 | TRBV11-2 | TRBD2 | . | CASSLVPSGPLSYNEQFF | TGTGCCAGCAGCTTAGTCCCTAGCGGGCCCCTCTCCTACAATGAGCAGTTCTTC
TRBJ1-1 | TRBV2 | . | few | CASSERGPTEAFF | TGTGCCAGCAGTGAACGAGGGCCCACTGAAGCTTTCTTT
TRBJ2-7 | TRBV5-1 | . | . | CASSSSGTPGEQYF | TGCGCCAGCAGCTCCTCCGGGACTCCAGGCGAGCAGTACTTC
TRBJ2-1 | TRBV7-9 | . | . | CASSLDSPYNEQFF | TGTGCCAGCAGCTTAGATAGCCCCTACAATGAGCAGTTCTTC
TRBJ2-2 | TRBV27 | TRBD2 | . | CASSARLAPRSTGELFF | TGTGCCAGCAGTGCCAGACTAGCGCCGAGATCAACCGGGGAGCTGTTTTTT
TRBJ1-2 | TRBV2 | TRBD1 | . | CASSEHGTGGDLYGYTF | TGTGCCAGCAGTGAGCACGGGACAGGGGGTGATCTCTATGGCTACACCTTC
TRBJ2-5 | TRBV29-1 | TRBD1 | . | CSVGGGRETQYF | TGCAGCGTTGGAGGGGGCAGGGAGACCCAGTACTTC
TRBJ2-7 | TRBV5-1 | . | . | CASSLIGLGSSYEQYF | TGCGCCAGCAGCTTGATTGGCTTGGGGAGCTCCTACGAGCAGTACTTC